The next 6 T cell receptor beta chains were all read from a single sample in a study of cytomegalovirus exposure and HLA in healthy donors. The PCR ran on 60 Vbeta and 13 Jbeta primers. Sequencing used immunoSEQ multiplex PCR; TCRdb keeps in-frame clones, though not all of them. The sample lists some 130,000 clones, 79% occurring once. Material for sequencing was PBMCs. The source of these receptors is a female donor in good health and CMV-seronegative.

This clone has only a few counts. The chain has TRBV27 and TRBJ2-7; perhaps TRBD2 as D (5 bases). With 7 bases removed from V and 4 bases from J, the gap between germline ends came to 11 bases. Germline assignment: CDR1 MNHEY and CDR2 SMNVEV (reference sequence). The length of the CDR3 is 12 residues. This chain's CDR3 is CASTGSGYEQYF. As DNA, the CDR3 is TGTGCCAGCACGGGGTCGGGGTACGAGCAGTACTTC.

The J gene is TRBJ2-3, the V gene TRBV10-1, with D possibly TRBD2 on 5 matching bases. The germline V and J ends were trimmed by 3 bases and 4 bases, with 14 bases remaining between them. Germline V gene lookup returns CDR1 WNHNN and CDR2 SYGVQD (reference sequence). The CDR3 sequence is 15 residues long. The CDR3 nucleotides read TGCGCCAGCAGTGAATATGGACTCGATTCAGATACGCAGTATTTT. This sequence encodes CASSEYGLDSDTQYF.

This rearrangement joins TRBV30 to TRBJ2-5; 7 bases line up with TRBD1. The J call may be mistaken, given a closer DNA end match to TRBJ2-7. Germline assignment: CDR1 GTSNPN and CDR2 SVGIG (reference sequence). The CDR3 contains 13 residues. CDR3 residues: CAWKTGLTYEQYF. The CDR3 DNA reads TGTGCCTGGAAGACAGGGCTAACCTACGAGCAGTACTTC.

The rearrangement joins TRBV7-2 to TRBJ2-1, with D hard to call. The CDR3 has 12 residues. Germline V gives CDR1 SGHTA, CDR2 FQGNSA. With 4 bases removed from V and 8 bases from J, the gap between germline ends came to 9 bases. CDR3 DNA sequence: TGTGCCAGCAGCTGGGCATCCGATGAGCAGTTCTTC. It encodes CASSWASDEQFF.

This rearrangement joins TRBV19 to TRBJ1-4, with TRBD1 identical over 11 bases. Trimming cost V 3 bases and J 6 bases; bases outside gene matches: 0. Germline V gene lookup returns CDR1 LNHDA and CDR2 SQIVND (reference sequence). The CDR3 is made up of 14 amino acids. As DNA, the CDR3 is TGTGCCAGTAGTATGGGACAGGGGGATGAAAAACTGTTTTTT. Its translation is CASSMGQGDEKLFF.

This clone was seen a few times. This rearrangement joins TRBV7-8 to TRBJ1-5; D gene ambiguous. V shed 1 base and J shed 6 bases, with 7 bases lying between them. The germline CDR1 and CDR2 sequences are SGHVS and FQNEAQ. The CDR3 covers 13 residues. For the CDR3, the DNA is TGTGCCAGCAGCTTAGTTGAGGTTCAGCCCCAGCATTTT. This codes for CASSLVEVQPQHF.